This T cell receptor (beta chain) was observed in a study of metastatic and nonmetastatic thyroid tumors. Study context: For malignant and benign thyroid patients, tumor or nodule tissue and blood were the sources whose repertoires were compared.

CDR3 length: 20 residues. With 3 bases clipped from V and 2 bases from J, the junction kept 13 bases outside the gene matches. Per the germline V gene, CDR1 is SNHLY and CDR2 is FYNNEI. This clone was seen repeatedly, ten times or more. Among the patients, none had received any treatment before thyroid surgery. TCRdb re-clonotyped the PCR reads through MiXCR. Among about 15,000 clones, approximately 30% were seen once, and the ten largest hold around 21%. Specimen: tumor tissue. The rearrangement links TRBV2 to TRBJ2-1; 13 nucleotides line up with TRBD2. The receptor was isolated from a female donor with papillary thyroid cancer or a benign thyroid nodule (not recorded which). Some clones in this sample may be carry-over from other donors' samples. CDR3 region: CASSDVTPGLAGNTYNEQFF. Here the CDR3 DNA reads TGTGCCAGCAGTGATGTCACCCCGGGACTAGCGGGAAACACCTACAATGAGCAGTTCTTC.